Listed below are T cell receptor beta chains from one sample, sequenced in a study of tumor-infiltrating lymphocytes in primary liver carcinoma. One entry per CDR3 protein, called by TCRdb with MiXCR from the multiplex PCR reads. The sample includes about 180,000 distinct CDR3 sequences, 50% to 75% of them seen just once. Source material: peripheral blood. Every receptor here comes from a man aged 40-49 years with primary liver carcinoma and hepatitis B virus infection. Each CDR3 is given with its conserved first and last residue. Each record gives: D gene, CDR3 length, J gene, V gene, clone size, CDR3 DNA, CDR3 protein. The D gene is left open where the match is weak. Some rows mark clone size as missing; the rest say once, few, many or name a class of expanded clone.

TRBD1	13	TRBJ1-2	TRBV10-3	few	TGTGCCATCACCCAGGACAGGGGAGGTGGCTACACCTTC	CAITQDRGGGYTF
TRBD2	15	TRBJ2-7	TRBV11-2	.	TGTGTCAGCAACCCTAGGACTAGCGGGTGGTACGAGCAGTACTTC	CVSNPRTSGWYEQYF
.	16	TRBJ2-3	TRBV4-1	.	TGCACCAGCAGCCCAGAGGCGGGGATAATCACAGATACGCAGTATTTT	CTSSPEAGIITDTQYF
.	13	TRBJ2-7	TRBV14	few	TGTGCCAGCAGCCAAGGGGTTTTCGACGAGCAGTATTTC	CASSQGVFDEQYF
.	12	TRBJ1-1	TRBV29-1	few	TGCAGCGTTGGGTACAGGCTCACTGAAGCTTTCTTT	CSVGYRLTEAFF
.	15	TRBJ2-7	TRBV6-5	.	TGTGCCAGCAAATCACTAGGGGGGAACTCCTACGAGCAGTACTTC	CASKSLGGNSYEQYF
.	14	TRBJ2-7	TRBV11-2	many	TGTGCCAGCAGCTTAGCGACTCCCGCCTACGAGCAGTACTTC	CASSLATPAYEQYF
TRBD1	13	TRBJ1-2	TRBV11-2	.	TGTGCCAGCAGCCTGGGACAGAACTGTGGCTACGCCTTC	CASSLGQNCGYAF
.	15	TRBJ2-3	TRBV11-2	once	TGTGCCAGCAACGCGGACCAAACCCTCACAGATACGCAGTATTTT	CASNADQTLTDTQYF
TRBD2	15	TRBJ2-7	TRBV4-2	.	TGTGCCAGCAGCCAAGACCCCAGCGGGGCCTACGAGCAGTACTTC	CASSQDPSGAYEQYF
TRBD2	15	TRBJ2-7	TRBV11-2	medium-sized	TGTGCCAGCAGCTCTACGACTAGCGGGACCTACGAGCAGTACTTC	CASSSTTSGTYEQYF
.	17	TRBJ1-6	TRBV4-2	.	TGTGCCAGCAGCCAAGTACTGGGGACGAGGGATAATTCACCCCTCCACTTT	CASSQVLGTRDNSPLHF
.	13	TRBJ2-5	TRBV24-1	.	TGTGCCACCCGCCGGGGGTCCCAAGAGACCCAGTACTTC	CATRRGSQETQYF
.	12	TRBJ2-1	TRBV10-3	.	TGTGCCGTCCAGGGGGGATACAATGAGCAGTTCTTC	CAVQGGYNEQFF
.	16	TRBJ2-3	TRBV6-2/TRBV6-3	.	TGTGCCAGCAGTCGCGACTTTCCAGGGAGCACAGATACGCAGTATTTT	CASSRDFPGSTDTQYF
TRBD1	15	TRBJ2-5	TRBV5-1	.	TGCGCCAGCAGCTTATCCGGGACAGGGCAAGAGACCCAGTACTTC	CASSLSGTGQETQYF
TRBD1	16	TRBJ2-1	TRBV23-1	.	TGCGCCAGCACTAATCCGCCGGGACAGGGGCCCAATGAGCAGTTCTTC	CASTNPPGQGPNEQFF
.	15	TRBJ2-7	TRBV6-6	many	TGTGCCAGCAGTTACATGGCGGGCAGCCACTACGAGCAGTACTTC	CASSYMAGSHYEQYF
.	14	TRBJ2-5	TRBV6-5	.	TGTGCCAGCAGCCCACTCCAGGGCGGAGAGACCCAGTACTTC	CASSPLQGGETQYF
.	15	TRBJ1-2	TRBV5-1	.	TGCGCCAGTAGCTTGCAACACACAAGGGACTATGGCTACACCTTC	CASSLQHTRDYGYTF
TRBD2	13	TRBJ2-7	TRBV29-1	many	TGCAGCGTGAGACTAGCGGGAGAGGGCGAGCAGTACTTC	CSVRLAGEGEQYF
.	14	TRBJ2-7	TRBV7-9	few	TGTGCCAGCAGCTTAGGGGAGCGACCTGGGGCGCAGTACTTC	CASSLGERPGAQYF
.	13	TRBJ2-7	TRBV6-1	.	TGTGCCAGCAAACCTGCCAGCACCTACGAGCAGTACTTC	CASKPASTYEQYF
.	15	TRBJ2-3	TRBV6-1	.	TGTGCCAGCAGGGGAGACACTCCAAGCACAGATACGCAGTATTTT	CASRGDTPSTDTQYF
TRBD2	14	TRBJ2-3	TRBV10-3	few	TGTGCCATCAGGACTAGCGGACCCACAGATACGCAGTATTTT	CAIRTSGPTDTQYF
.	13	TRBJ2-1	TRBV12-3/TRBV12-4	.	TGTGCCAGCAGTTTAGGTAGCGCCAATGAGCAGTTCTTC	CASSLGSANEQFF
TRBD2	16	TRBJ2-1	TRBV7-8	.	TGTGCCAGCAGCTTAGAAACCGGGAGGCCCAGAGATGAGCAGTTCTTC	CASSLETGRPRDEQFF
TRBD2	15	TRBJ2-7	TRBV6-5	few	TGTGCCAGCAGCTATGGACTAGCGGGAGTCAGGGAGCAGTACTTC	CASSYGLAGVREQYF
.	16	TRBJ1-6	TRBV30	.	TGTGCCAACTCGAGGAGGGCAGGGCTCTGGGATTCACCCCTCCACTTT	CANSRRAGLWDSPLHF
TRBD2	14	TRBJ2-3	TRBV11-2	.	TGTGCCAGTAGCTTTTTGCGGGAGTTAGATACGCAGTGTTTT	CASSFLRELDTQCF
.	14	TRBJ1-2	TRBV4-1	.	TGCGCCAGCACCCAAGAACGGGGAGGATATGGCTACACCTTC	CASTQERGGYGYTF
TRBD2	15	TRBJ2-3	TRBV4-2	few	TGTGCCAGCAGCCACCCGACTAGCGGGACAGATACGCAGTATTTT	CASSHPTSGTDTQYF
.	19	TRBJ2-4	TRBV11-1	.	TGTGCTAGCAGCTTTCGGGGGAAGACCATAGCCCTAGCCAAAAACATTCAGTACTTC	CASSFRGKTIALAKNIQYF
.	13	TRBJ2-7	TRBV29-1	.	TGCAGCGTTGCAGCCCTTCTAGCCGACGAGCAGTACTTC	CSVAALLADEQYF
.	16	TRBJ2-3	TRBV11-2	.	TGTGCCAATAGCCCGCCGGAGGGCAGGGGCACAGATACGCAGTATTTT	CANSPPEGRGTDTQYF
TRBD2	14	TRBJ2-7	TRBV2	.	TGTGCCAGCAGCAACCAGCGGGAGTCCTACGAGCAGTACTTC	CASSNQRESYEQYF
.	14	TRBJ2-3	TRBV11-2	.	TGTGCCAGCAGCTTCGGGCAGTACACAGATACTCAGTGTTTT	CASSFGQYTDTQCF
.	14	TRBJ2-7	TRBV14	.	TGTGCCAGCAGCCAAGGGCTCGACTCCTACGAGCAGTACTTC	CASSQGLDSYEQYF
.	11	TRBJ2-1	TRBV7-9	.	TGTGCCAGCAGCTTGGCTATTGAGCAGTTCTTC	CASSLAIEQFF
TRBD2	15	TRBJ2-7	TRBV11-2	.	TGTGCCAGCAGCCCCCAACTAGCGGGAGGGGACGTGCAGTACTTC	CASSPQLAGGDVQYF
.	15	TRBJ2-2	TRBV7-9	.	TGTGCCAGCAGCCCCGGACAAGCGAACACCGGGGAGCTGTTTTTT	CASSPGQANTGELFF
TRBD1	15	TRBJ1-2	TRBV10-3	once	TGTGCCATCAGTGAGTCGACAGGGACGTTTTATGGCTACACCTTC	CAISESTGTFYGYTF
.	12	TRBJ2-7	TRBV12-3/TRBV12-4	.	TGTGCCAGCAGTTTAGCGGCCTACAAGCAGTACTTC	CASSLAAYKQYF
.	15	TRBJ2-2	TRBV12-3/TRBV12-4	few	TGTGCCAGCAGTTCGAGGGTTACGTTGGCCGGGGAGCTGCTTTTT	CASSSRVTLAGELLF
TRBD2	17	TRBJ2-2	TRBV6-5	few	TGTGCCAGCAGTTATATTAGCGGGAGGGCGAACACCGGGGAGCTGTTTTTT	CASSYISGRANTGELFF
TRBD1	17	TRBJ2-2	TRBV5-1	.	TGCGCCAGCAGCTTGATTTTCGGGACAGGGGGCTCCGGGGAGCTGTTTTTT	CASSLIFGTGGSGELFF
.	15	TRBJ1-1	TRBV6-5	.	TGTGCCAGCAGTTACTCGGGGACGAGGAACACTGAAGCTTTCTTT	CASSYSGTRNTEAFF
.	13	TRBJ1-3	TRBV11-3	many	TGTGCCAGCAGCACGGGGTCAGGAAACACCATATATTTT	CASSTGSGNTIYF
.	14	TRBJ2-7	TRBV29-1	few	TGCAGCGTTGCCCTCCAGGGCAACCCCTACGAGCAGTACTTC	CSVALQGNPYEQYF
.	15	TRBJ1-1	TRBV5-6	.	TGTGCTAGCAGCTTCTGGACAGCTCTGAACACTGAAGCTTTCTTT	CASSFWTALNTEAFF
TRBD1	14	TRBJ1-2	TRBV5-6	.	TGTGCCAGCAGCCTCCGACAGGGTAGCTGTGGCTACACCTTC	CASSLRQGSCGYTF
TRBD1	13	TRBJ1-4	TRBV6-1	.	TGTGCCTGTTCGGACAGGGGGTCTGAAAAACTGTTTTTT	CACSDRGSEKLFF
.	13	TRBJ2-6	TRBV10-3	.	TGTGCCATCGGGGACTCTGGGGCCAACATCCTGACTTTC	CAIGDSGANILTF
TRBD2	15	TRBJ2-1	TRBV7-3	.	TGTGCCAGCAGCTCCACCACTAGCGGGAGTCATGAGCAGTTCTTC	CASSSTTSGSHEQFF
.	12	TRBJ2-1	TRBV30	few	TGTGCCTGGGGGGGTCAGGTTAACGAGCAGTTCTTC	CAWGGQVNEQFF
TRBD2	14	TRBJ2-7	TRBV11-2	.	TGTACCAGCAACATTGGGAGGGCCGGGTACGAGCAGTACTTC	CTSNIGRAGYEQYF
.	13	TRBJ1-1	TRBV5-5	.	TGTGCCAGCAGCTTCCTTGGGAGTACTGAAGCTTTCTTT	CASSFLGSTEAFF